This T cell receptor (beta chain) was captured by sequencing in a study of tumor and adjacent non-tumor tissue in lung cancer. At the level of the study: Patients comprised roughly 12 adenocarcinoma, a couple of squamous cell carcinoma and 1 small cell lung cancer. Aged about 30 to 76 years, patients included fewer than 11 men and roughly 5 women with stage I to III disease.

The library came from three nested PCR rounds adapted from ARM-PCR protocols. TCRdb reprocessed the multiplex PCR reads via MiXCR and lists one record per CDR3 protein. This table has 200,000 or so distinct CDR3 sequences, 70% to 75% appearing once. No cell sorting was done before RNA was extracted from the tissue. Newly diagnosed lung cancer patients had thoracic surgery in China, August–late 2014, without prior chemotherapy. This clonotype was recorded many times. The CDR3 runs 13 residues. Germline CDR1 is DFQATT and CDR2 is SNEGSKA (reference sequence). V gave up 6 bases and J gave up 2 bases; unmatched junction bases: 6.

Sequenced input: lung tumor tissue. V gene TRBV20-1 combines with J gene TRBJ1-2, with 7 positions matching TRBD1. The clonotype originates from a man aged 55-75 years with non-small cell lung cancer. CDR3 sequence (DNA): TGCAGTGCCGAGCGGACAGGCAACTATGGCTACACCTTC. This translates into CSAERTGNYGYTF.